Sequencing of this TCR beta chain was carried out in a study of cytomegalovirus exposure and HLA in healthy donors. Regarding the study as a whole: About 87% or about 30% of the time was how often most TCR beta V segments were productive, according to an earlier analysis. V- and J-gene trimming of TCR beta was linked (in a later analysis) to a missense DCLRE1C variant. The authors considered a cluster of highly shared sequence variants likely to be a sequencing artifact. Most of the CMV-associated TCR beta chains (in a later analysis) appeared to be HLA-restricted.

The PCR employed 60 Vbeta primers together with 13 Jbeta primers. TCRdb's copy holds only in-frame clones and misses some; the assay was immunoSEQ multiplex PCR. In the table there are 100,000 or so clones, 55% to 80% of which are singletons. To note about this clone: Antigen unknown.

The germline V gene has CDR1 SQVTM and CDR2 ANQGSEA. V lost 2 bases, J lost 5 bases, and 10 bases lay in between. The CDR3 is 12 amino acids. V usage is TRBV29-1 and J usage is TRBJ2-7; weak D call: TRBD2 (5 bases). Sequencing was done on a sample of PBMCs. The sequence was obtained from a man aged 40-50 years in good health and CMV-seronegative. The CDR3 sequence: CSVEPGNDEQYF. CDR3 nucleotide sequence: TGCAGCGTTGAACCCGGGAACGACGAGCAGTACTTC.